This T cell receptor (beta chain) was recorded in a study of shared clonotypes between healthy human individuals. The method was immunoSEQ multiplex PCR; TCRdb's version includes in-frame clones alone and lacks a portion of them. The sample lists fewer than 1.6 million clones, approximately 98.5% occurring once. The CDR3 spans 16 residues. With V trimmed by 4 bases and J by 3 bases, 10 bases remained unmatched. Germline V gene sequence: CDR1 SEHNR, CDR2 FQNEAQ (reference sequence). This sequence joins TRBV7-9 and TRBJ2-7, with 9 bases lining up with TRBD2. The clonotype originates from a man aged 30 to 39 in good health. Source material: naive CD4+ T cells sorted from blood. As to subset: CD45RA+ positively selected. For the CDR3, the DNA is TGTGCCAGCAGCTCGCCCTCTAGCGGGAATCTCTACGAGCAGTACTTC. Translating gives CASSSPSSGNLYEQYF.